Listed below are T cell receptor beta chains from one sample, sequenced in a study of shared clonotypes between healthy human individuals. Sequenced by immunoSEQ multiplex PCR; TCRdb stores in-frame clones only, minus some. The repertoire has some 1,400,000 clones, 96% of them found once; the top ten carry approximately 1%. Sample: naive CD4+ T cells sorted from blood. These TCRs come from a man younger than 40 in good health. CDR3s include the opening cysteine and the closing phenylalanine or tryptophan. Fields, in order: V gene, clone size, J gene, D gene, CDR3 DNA, CDR3 protein. The D gene is left open where the match is weak. Clone size is not always given. Where it is, it says once, few, many or a class for expanded clones.

>TRBV25-1|.|TRBJ1-1|.
TGTGCCAGCAGGGGCCTTTACGGTCCAGGTGAAGCTTTCTTT
CASRGLYGPGEAFF
>TRBV18|.|TRBJ1-2|.
TGTGCCAGCTCACCACCGTCCAGGGGCACTAACTATGGCTACACCTTC
CASSPPSRGTNYGYTF
>TRBV9|.|TRBJ2-1|.
TGTGCCAGCAGCGCTAGGACCTACAATGAGCAGTTCTTC
CASSARTYNEQFF
>TRBV28|.|TRBJ2-7|.
TGTGCCAGCAGTCAAAGGAGTCAACAGTACTTC
CASSQRSQQYF
>TRBV15|.|TRBJ1-1|TRBD1
TGTGCCACCAGCGGAGGGGGGACAGGGGTGGGAGCTTTCTTT
CATSGGGTGVGAFF
>TRBV19|.|TRBJ2-3|TRBD2
TGTGCCAGCGGACTAGCTTGGACAGATACGCAGTATTTT
CASGLAWTDTQYF
>TRBV28|.|TRBJ2-7|.
TGTGCCAGCAGTTCTCCGACGGTATCCTACGAGCAGTACTTC
CASSSPTVSYEQYF
>TRBV11-3|.|TRBJ2-1|TRBD2
TGTGCCAGCAGCCCTACTAGCGGGAGGAATGAGCAGTTCTTC
CASSPTSGRNEQFF
>TRBV30|.|TRBJ1-2|.
TGTGCCTGGTTAGGGCTAGCTAACTATGGCTACACCTTC
CAWLGLANYGYTF
>TRBV14|once|TRBJ2-5|TRBD2
TGTGCCAGCAGCCAAGGGTCTAGCGGGAGTTGGGAGACCCAGTACTTC
CASSQGSSGSWETQYF
>TRBV7-9|.|TRBJ2-7|.
TGTGCCAGCATCGAAACGGGACAAGGAACCTACGAGCAGTACTTC
CASIETGQGTYEQYF
>TRBV18|.|TRBJ1-4|.
TGTGCCAGCTCACCACGTCAGGGTATCGGAACTAATGAAAAACTGTTTTTT
CASSPRQGIGTNEKLFF
>TRBV20-1|once|TRBJ2-2|.
TGCAGTGCTAGAGCCGGGGAGCTGTTTTTT
CSARAGELFF
>TRBV6-5|.|TRBJ2-7|TRBD1
TGTGCCAGCACGGTGGGACAGAACTACGAGCAGTACTTC
CASTVGQNYEQYF
>TRBV15|.|TRBJ1-4|.
TGTGCCACCGGACGGGGTCGGAATGAAAAACTGTTTTTT
CATGRGRNEKLFF
>TRBV18|.|TRBJ2-3|TRBD2
TGTGCCAGCTCAATAGCGGGAGTTACTCCAAACACAGATACGCAGTATTTT
CASSIAGVTPNTDTQYF
>TRBV25-1|.|TRBJ2-2|TRBD2
TGTGCCAGCACCGAGGGAGGGACTAGCTTCGGGGAGCTGTTTTTT
CASTEGGTSFGELFF
>TRBV5-4|.|TRBJ2-1|TRBD2
TGTGCCAGCAGCCCCCGGACTAGCGGGAGCTCCTACAATGAGCAGTTCTTC
CASSPRTSGSSYNEQFF
>TRBV5-5|.|TRBJ2-7|.
TGTGCCAGCAGCGCCGCCAACGCCTCCTACGAGCAGTACTTC
CASSAANASYEQYF
>TRBV7-6|.|TRBJ2-7|TRBD2
TGTGCCAGCAGCCCTACCCGTCTAGCGGGAGAGCAGTACTTC
CASSPTRLAGEQYF
>TRBV9|.|TRBJ1-1|TRBD1
TGTGCCAGCAGCTCGCGACAGGGGGGACGGCAAGCTTTCTTT
CASSSRQGGRQAFF
>TRBV5-4|.|TRBJ2-3|TRBD2
TGTGCCAGCAGCTCCCCTAGCGGGAGGACAGATACGCAGTATTTT
CASSSPSGRTDTQYF
>TRBV5-6|.|TRBJ2-7|TRBD1
TGTGCCAGCAGCACGGGACAGGGGTTTAACGAGCAGTACTTC
CASSTGQGFNEQYF
>TRBV11-3|.|TRBJ2-1|.
TGTGCCAGCAGCCCGCAGGAGAGCGGGTTGCATGAGCAGTTCTTC
CASSPQESGLHEQFF